Presented here are 21 T cell receptor beta chains from one specimen sequenced in a study of technical replicates of blood from a few donors. Sequencing used immunoSEQ multiplex PCR; TCRdb keeps in-frame clones, though not all of them. The repertoire holds about 59,000 clones, 85% to 95% seen once, with approximately 4.2% in the top ten. The material sequenced was PBMCs. These TCRs come from a human donor in good health. Some clones in this sample may be carry-over from other donors' samples.

The gene calls are TRBV6-5 and TRBJ2-1; TRBD2 aligns across 8 bases. V was pared by 6 bases and J by 4 bases, with 8 bases of the junction left unmatched. The CDR3 consists of 15 residues. Germline CDR1 MNHEY, CDR2 SVGAGI. The CDR3 region has the DNA TGTGCCAGCAGCCCTATAGCGGGGCCATACAATGAGCAGTTCTTC. This translates into CASSPIAGPYNEQFF.

This chain uses TRBV7-2 with TRBJ1-5; D unclear. Germline loops: CDR1 SGHTA, CDR2 FQGNSA. CDR3 size: 14 residues. Deletions cut 2 bases from V and 3 bases from J, with 8 bases between. Here the CDR3 DNA reads TGTGCCAGCAGCTTACAGGAACTCAATCAGCCCCAGCATTTT. Protein: CASSLQELNQPQHF.

The rearrangement uses TRBV14 and TRBJ1-2; 10 nucleotides agree with TRBD1. The CDR3 covers 14 residues. The trim removed 5 bases at V and 7 bases at J, leaving 7 bases unmatched. CDR1 SGHDN and CDR2 FVKESK come from the germline V gene. For the CDR3, the DNA is TGTGCCAGCAGCGATCGACAGGGGGCGGTTGGCTACACCTTC. Translating gives CASSDRQGAVGYTF.

This chain uses TRBV6-5 with TRBJ2-5; no clear D. Germline V gives CDR1 MNHEY, CDR2 SVGAGI. The CDR3 spans 14 residues. V lost 0 bases and J 1 base, leaving 6 bases between the germline ends. CDR3 DNA: TGTGCCAGCAGTTACTCGGGCAGCCAAGAGACCCAGTACTTC. Translating gives CASSYSGSQETQYF.

This clone has only one observation. The chain employs TRBV30 and TRBJ1-2; D not certain. Germline CDR1 reads GTSNPN; CDR2 reads SVGIG (reference sequence). CDR3 length equals 13 residues. Deletions cut 0 bases from V and 6 bases from J, with 11 bases between. CDR3 in amino acids: CAWSVQNVDGYTF. In DNA, the CDR3 is TGTGCCTGGAGTGTACAGAACGTGGATGGCTACACCTTC.

V gene TRBV2 combines with J gene TRBJ2-1; weak D call: TRBD2 (5 bases). This CDR3 has 12 amino acids. Germline values: CDR1 SNHLY, CDR2 FYNNEI. V lost 6 bases, J lost 10 bases, and 13 bases lay in between. CDR3 coding DNA: TGTGCCAGCAGGCTCGGAGGCGGCGAGCAGTTCTTC. Protein sequence: CASRLGGGEQFF.

V is TRBV6-4 and J is TRBJ1-1; a weak D match, TRBD1 (6 bases). V was shortened by 2 bases and J by 8 bases, with 15 bases between the two germline ends. Germline V lookup: CDR1 MRHNA, CDR2 SNTAGT. The CDR3 is made up of 14 amino acids. The CDR3 protein is CASSDKGLDREAFF. For the CDR3, the DNA is TGTGCCAGCAGTGACAAGGGATTGGACAGAGAAGCTTTCTTT.

The rearrangement joins TRBV7-9 to TRBJ2-5, with a weak D call TRBD2 (5 bases). V was clipped by 4 bases and J by 5 bases, with 14 bases between them. The CDR3 is 14 residues long. The germline CDR1 and CDR2 sequences are SEHNR and FQNEAQ (reference sequence). For the CDR3, the DNA is TGTGCCAGCAGCTCCCGGACGAGCGGCGAGACCCAGTACTTC. It translates to CASSSRTSGETQYF.

The chain links TRBV19 to TRBJ1-6; 9 bases agree with TRBD1. Germline trimming cut 3 bases from V and 10 bases from J; bases unmatched to any gene: 7. This CDR3 contains 15 residues. Germline lookup yields CDR1 LNHDA and CDR2 SQIVND (reference sequence). CDR3 residues: CASSIKDRGSSPLHF. As DNA, the CDR3 is TGTGCCAGTAGTATTAAGGACAGGGGCAGCTCACCCCTCCACTTT.

V is TRBV4-3 and J is TRBJ2-2, with 7 nucleotides matching TRBD2. Germline V gene data show CDR1 as LGHNA and CDR2 as YSLEER. The ends lost 0 bases at V and 8 bases at J; junction bases unmatched: 9. The CDR3 covers 16 residues. CDR3 amino acids: CASSQDRGRGGGELFF. The CDR3 nucleotides are TGCGCCAGCAGCCAAGATCGTGGGAGGGGCGGAGGGGAGCTGTTTTTT.

This clone was observed a single time. This rearrangement joins TRBV5-1 to TRBJ2-1; 14 positions match TRBD2. CDR3 length: 19 residues. The J segment lost 0 bases and the V segment lost 2 bases, leaving 7 bases of the junction unmatched. Germline CDR1 reads SGHRS; CDR2 reads YFSETQ. The CDR3 protein is CASSFGLAGGLSSYNEQFF. For the CDR3, the DNA is TGCGCCAGCAGCTTCGGACTAGCGGGAGGCTTGAGCTCCTACAATGAGCAGTTCTTC.

This clone was detected ten times or more. The chain recombines TRBV29-1 with TRBJ2-5; 8 nucleotides match TRBD2. The CDR3 consists of 12 residues. J lost 10 bases, V lost 7 bases, and 11 bases had no gene match. From germline, CDR1 is SQVTM and CDR2 ANQGSEA. In DNA form, the CDR3 reads TGCAGCGGGGCGGGAGGCCCTTTTGACCAGTACTTC. Translation: CSGAGGPFDQYF.

The chain couples TRBV12-5 to TRBJ2-7; 15 bases agree with TRBD2. Losses at the gene ends were 6 bases for V and 7 bases for J; bases not matched to a gene: 4. Germline CDR1 LGHNT, CDR2 FRNRAP. The CDR3 has 14 amino acids. CDR3: CASGGLAGGREQYF. The CDR3 nucleotides are TGTGCTAGTGGAGGACTAGCGGGAGGGAGGGAGCAGTACTTC.

The rearrangement links TRBV29-1 to TRBJ2-1; D ambiguous. Per germline, CDR1 SQVTM and CDR2 ANQGSEA. V lost 0 bases and J lost 7, with 10 bases in between. The CDR3 is 13 amino acids. CDR3 amino acids: CSVEDLRGNEQFF. CDR3 in DNA: TGCAGCGTTGAAGATCTTAGAGGTAATGAGCAGTTCTTC.

V usage is TRBV9 and J usage is TRBJ2-2, with 8 positions matching TRBD1. The germline gives CDR1 SGDLS, CDR2 YYNGEE. The CDR3 is 14 residues long. The J segment lost 1 base and the V segment lost 6 bases, leaving 2 bases of the junction unmatched. CDR3 in amino acids: CASTDRGNTGELFF. CDR3 sequence (DNA): TGTGCCAGCACCGACAGGGGGAACACCGGGGAGCTGTTTTTT.

This rearrangement joins TRBV5-1 to TRBJ2-1; 9 bases align to TRBD2. The CDR3 spans 14 residues. Trimming took 4 bases from V and 6 from J; bases not matched to a gene: 5. Germline CDR1 SGHRS, CDR2 YFSETQ. The CDR3 sequence is CASSRGTSSNEQFF. In DNA, the CDR3 is TGCGCCAGCAGCCGAGGGACTAGCAGCAATGAGCAGTTCTTC.

This clone has a single count. CDR3 residues: CASSQSGDTSYGYTF. The CDR3 nucleotides are TGTGCCAGCAGCCAATCGGGGGACACCAGTTATGGCTACACCTTC. The chain uses TRBV16 and TRBJ1-2; D is possibly TRBD1 (6 bases). The CDR3 totals 15 residues. Germline V gives CDR1 KGHSY, CDR2 FQNENV. V shed 0 bases and J shed 5 bases, with 13 bases lying between them.

In this sample, this clone is medium-sized. This sequence joins TRBV6-1 and TRBJ1-6; TRBD1 matches 10 bases. V shed 6 bases, J shed 5 bases, and the junction held 4 bases outside the gene matches. This CDR3 is built from 15 residues. In germline, CDR1 is MNHNS, CDR2 SASEGT. CDR3 DNA sequence: TGTGCCAGCAGCGCCGGGACAGGGGATAATTCACCCCTCCACTTT. It encodes CASSAGTGDNSPLHF.

The V call is TRBV7-8, the J call TRBJ2-1; 7 bases are shared with TRBD2. This CDR3 is built from 16 residues. The V and J ends lost 5 bases and 8 bases, in that order; junction bases with no gene match: 15. Germline V gene lookup returns CDR1 SGHVS and CDR2 FQNEAQ. The CDR3 region has the DNA TGTGCCAGCAGCCCATTTGTGGGAGGGCCAATTTATGAGCAGTTCTTC. This codes for CASSPFVGGPIYEQFF.

This rearrangement joins TRBV6-1 to TRBJ1-4; 11 bases line up with TRBD1. This CDR3 spans 15 amino acids. Germline CDR1 and CDR2: MNHNS and SASEGT. Unmatched junction bases numbered 7, after V lost 5 bases and J lost 8 bases. The CDR3 loop is CASSPRTGGQEKLFF. CDR3 coding DNA: TGTGCCAGCAGTCCTCGGACAGGGGGCCAGGAAAAACTGTTTTTT.

This chain connects TRBV29-1 to TRBJ1-1; D remains ambiguous. Germline assignment: CDR1 SQVTM and CDR2 ANQGSEA. The CDR3 has 12 amino acids. DNA of the CDR3: TGCAGTGTCCTTACGGGGTATACTGAAGCTTTCTTT. It yields the protein CSVLTGYTEAFF.